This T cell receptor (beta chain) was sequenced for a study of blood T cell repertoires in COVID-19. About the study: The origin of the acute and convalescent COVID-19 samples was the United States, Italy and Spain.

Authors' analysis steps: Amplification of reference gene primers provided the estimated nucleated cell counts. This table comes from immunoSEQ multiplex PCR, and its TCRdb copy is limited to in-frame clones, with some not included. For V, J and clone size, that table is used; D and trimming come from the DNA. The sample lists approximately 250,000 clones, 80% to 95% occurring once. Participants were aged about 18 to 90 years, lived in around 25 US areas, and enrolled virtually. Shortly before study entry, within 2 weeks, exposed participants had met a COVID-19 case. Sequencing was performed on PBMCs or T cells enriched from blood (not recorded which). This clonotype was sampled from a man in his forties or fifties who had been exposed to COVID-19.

The DNA of the CDR3 is TGTGCCAGCAGTTTACCCCCACTAGCGAGAGAAAAGAAACCCACCGGGGAGCTGTTTTTT. Its protein product is CASSLPPLAREKKPTGELFF. V is TRBV28 and J is TRBJ2-2; 7 bases are shared with TRBD2. There are 20 residues in the CDR3. Looked up from germline, CDR1 is MDHEN and CDR2 is SYDVKM. V was pared by 2 bases and J by 4 bases, with 19 bases of the junction left unmatched.